This T cell receptor beta chain was identified in a study of blood T cell repertoires in COVID-19 (dated by TCRdb to between 2020 and 2021). Background for the entire study: The collaborator samples originated in the United States, Italy and Spain and spanned the acute and convalescent phases of COVID-19. The repertoires were released in a freely available public database intended as a resource for research on the immune response to SARS-CoV-2. The prospective study material was composed of cDNA or gDNA derived from T cells, B-cell-depleted T cells, or PBMCs. Nearly every sample came with metadata listing a de-identified subject ID, COVID-19 status, age in years and sex. Where available, HLA class I and class II types were taken from metadata supplied by the sample provider and were not determined by assay-based typing. The dataset comprised deeply sampled blood TCRbeta repertoires from subjects exposed to, actively infected with, or recovered from COVID-19. Samples were obtained from the ongoing ImmuneRACE study (first 160 participants) and from some 1,300 subjects provided by 6 global collaborators.

The immunoSEQ Assay, a bias-controlled multiplex PCR, was used to amplify TCRbeta CDR3 regions from genomic DNA. As for how the authors treated the data: Nucleated cell counts per sample were estimated from amplification of reference gene primers within the assay. To quantify the absolute abundance of each unique TCRbeta CDR3 rearrangement, sequence reads were collapsed and filtered. For each sample, productive Simpson clonality was calculated as the square root of Simpson's diversity index over productive rearrangements. Here the immuneACCESS table is served through TCRdb, limited to in-frame sequences with V and J called. Missing clones are a known gap in these copies; in checked studies unresolved V genes cover under half, and the rest lacks a known reason. That table is the source of V, J and clone size, and D and trimming were worked out from the DNA. Here the sample has hundreds of thousands of clones; over 75% occur a single time. The ten most abundant clones make up roughly 1.1% of the sample.

General findings and caveats noted by the study authors: The amount of clinical and demographic metadata varied by source and participant and was provided uncurated.

As to this clone: Its antigen remains unidentified. There are no base qualities to consult, and no much larger clone falls within one base.

Participants in the prospective study were enrolled through a virtual design, were aged roughly 18 to 100 years, and lived in roughly 24 United States geographic areas. In the prospective study, participants were assigned to cohorts based on the clinical history participants reported in a screening survey and a study questionnaire. Recovered participants in ImmuneRACE Cohort 3 were defined by two consecutive negative NP/OP PCR tests, clearance by a healthcare professional, or resolution of symptoms. Each participant in the prospective study had whole blood, serum and a nasopharyngeal or oropharyngeal swab collected by mobile phlebotomists. Additional blood draws and questionnaires over an approximately two-month period could optionally be provided by prospective study participants. Before DNA extraction, prospective study blood samples were shipped either frozen or at room temperature. The germline V gene encodes CDR1 LNHDA and CDR2 SQIVND (reference sequence). V gives up 7 bases and J gives up 5 bases, and the segment between their germline ends measures 14 bases. Taken from cysteine to phenylalanine, the CDR3 has 13 residues. The CDR3 DNA has 39 bases and is translated from base 1.

This sequence uses TRBV19 and TRBJ1-1; the D segment could be TRBD1, given 5 matching bases. This sequence originates from a man aged 25-40 years who had recovered from COVID-19. Sequencing used PBMCs or T cells enriched from blood (not recorded which). The DNA is as follows: TGTGCCAGTACAGGGTTGATCGGGACTGAAGCTTTCTTT. Its translation is CASTGLIGTEAFF.